The rows below give T cell receptor beta chains drawn from one sample of a study of breast tumors, draining lymph nodes, adjacent tissues. Using its own MiXCR run on the multiplex PCR reads, TCRdb lists one record per CDR3 protein. The sample includes approximately 190,000 distinct CDR3 sequences, approximately 31% of them seen just once. Source material: axillary lymph node tissue. The receptors here all came from a female donor with breast cancer. Some clones in this sample may be carry-over from other donors' samples. The CDR3 runs from the conserved cysteine through the conserved F or W. The order of the fields is J gene, D gene, clone size, V gene, CDR3 DNA, CDR3 protein. A D gene is named only where the DNA matches it firmly. A row's size may be missing; if present it is once, few, many or a size class.

TRBJ1-6,.,many,TRBV6-5,TGTGCCAGCAGATACTCACAAGGAGACGGTTCACCCCTCCACTTT,CASRYSQGDGSPLHF
TRBJ2-1,.,.,TRBV3-1,TGTGCCAGCAGCCTTTCTGGACTAAATGAGCAGTTCTTC,CASSLSGLNEQFF
TRBJ1-2,TRBD1,.,TRBV15,TGTGCCACCAGCAGAGATTACGGGACAGATGGCTACACCTTC,CATSRDYGTDGYTF
TRBJ2-2,.,many,TRBV20-1,TGCAGTGCTAGGGGTACCGGGGGGCGCGGGGGCACCGGGGAGCTGTTTTTT,CSARGTGGRGGTGELFF
TRBJ2-5,TRBD2,.,TRBV15,TGTGCCACCAGCAGAGACCCACTGGGACTAGCGGGTCGGAGAGAGACCCAGTACTTC,CATSRDPLGLAGRRETQYF
TRBJ2-3,TRBD2,few,TRBV7-9,TGTGCTAGCAGCCCTAGCGGGAGCGGGGCAGATACGCAGTATTTT,CASSPSGSGADTQYF
TRBJ2-1,TRBD1,.,TRBV7-6,TGTGCCAGCAGCGAGGGACAGGGCGCAGATACGCAGTTCTTC,CASSEGQGADTQFF
TRBJ1-6,TRBD1,medium-sized,TRBV2,TGTGCCAGCAGCCCGACAGGGTGGAATTCACCCCTCCACTTT,CASSPTGWNSPLHF
TRBJ1-5,TRBD1,few,TRBV6-2/TRBV6-3,TGTGCCAGCAGTTACTCGCAGGGGGCGGCGGGTCAGCCCCAGCATTTT,CASSYSQGAAGQPQHF
TRBJ2-3,.,few,TRBV3-1,TGTGCCAGCCCCATTCGTGATACGCAGTATTTT,CASPIRDTQYF
TRBJ2-5,.,many,TRBV9,TGTGCCAGCAGCCCCTGGACTGAAGAGACCCAGTACTTC,CASSPWTEETQYF
TRBJ1-2,TRBD1,.,TRBV14,TGTGCCAGCAGCCCTTACAGGGGGCAGGGACGATATGGCTACACCTTC,CASSPYRGQGRYGYTF
TRBJ2-7,.,many,TRBV4-1,TGCGCCAGCAGCGCCAGGGAGACGTCCCCCTACGAGCAGTACTTC,CASSARETSPYEQYF
TRBJ1-2,.,.,TRBV6-4,TGTGCCAGCAGTCCCGGACACGGACGCTATGGCTACACCTTC,CASSPGHGRYGYTF
TRBJ1-1,.,.,TRBV20-1,TGCAGTGCTAGTAAGCAGGGTTGGGCTTTCTTT,CSASKQGWAFF
TRBJ1-2,.,many,TRBV5-8,TGTGCCAGCACGGCCAGGGAGGGTAACTATGGCTACACCTTC,CASTAREGNYGYTF
TRBJ1-2,TRBD1,.,TRBV7-9,TGTGCCAGCAGCTCGTTGATCGGGACAGGCAAAGGCTACACCTTC,CASSSLIGTGKGYTF
TRBJ2-7,.,medium-sized,TRBV5-1,TGCGCCAGCAGCTTGGGTGCGGGGCCTACCTACGAGCAGTACTTC,CASSLGAGPTYEQYF
TRBJ2-3,TRBD2,.,TRBV5-8,TGTGCCAGCCTCCTGGGACTACCTACAGACATGCAGTATTTT,CASLLGLPTDMQYF
TRBJ1-1,TRBD1,.,TRBV11-2,TGTGCCAGCAGCTTAGATCGGGGACAGCAATTGAACACTGAAGCTTTCTTT,CASSLDRGQQLNTEAFF
TRBJ2-1,.,.,TRBV19,TGTGCCAGTAGCATTTACGCTGAGCAGTTCTTC,CASSIYAEQFF
TRBJ1-2,TRBD1,many,TRBV5-1,TGCGCCAGCAGCGGAAAACAGGGGGCGCAGTATGGCTACACCTTC,CASSGKQGAQYGYTF
TRBJ2-2,.,many,TRBV11-2,TGTGCCAGCAGGAGAATCACCGGGGAGCTGTTTTTT,CASRRITGELFF
TRBJ2-7,.,.,TRBV29-1,TGCAGCGTTGAATGGCTGGGGCGAGGGGGTGAGCAGTACTTC,CSVEWLGRGGEQYF
TRBJ2-5,TRBD2,many,TRBV5-5,TGTGCCAGCAGCTCTGGACTAGCGGGAGTAGAGACCCAGTACTTC,CASSSGLAGVETQYF
TRBJ2-2,TRBD2,.,TRBV15,TGTGCCACCAGCACTTTAGCAGGACCGGGACTAGCGGGAGGGGTAGCCGGGGAGCTGTTTTTT,CATSTLAGPGLAGGVAGELFF
TRBJ2-5,TRBD1,.,TRBV6-4,TGTGCCAGCAATCGGACAGGGGGAGGGTGGGAGACCCAGTACTTC,CASNRTGGGWETQYF
TRBJ2-4,.,.,TRBV6-6,TGTGCCAGCATCCCAGGAGGGGGTAGGGCCAAAAACATTCAGTACTTC,CASIPGGGRAKNIQYF
TRBJ2-3,.,many,TRBV20-1,TGCAGTGCTAGAGATGGGGCTAGCGACGTTCATAGCACAGATACGCAGTATTTT,CSARDGASDVHSTDTQYF
TRBJ2-7,TRBD1,many,TRBV18,TGTGCCAGCTCACAAGCGACAGGGGGTAACTACGAGCAGTACTTC,CASSQATGGNYEQYF
TRBJ2-5,TRBD2,many,TRBV30,TGTGCCTCATGGACTAGCAGCCGACAAGAGACCCAGTACTTC,CASWTSSRQETQYF
TRBJ1-6,.,.,TRBV9,TGTGCCAGCAGCGCCCGTATAACAGGGCCTAATTCATCCCTCCACTTT,CASSARITGPNSSLHF
TRBJ1-1,.,.,TRBV30,TGTGCCTGGACCCCTGACTTCACTGAAGCTTTCTTT,CAWTPDFTEAFF
TRBJ1-1,TRBD1,.,TRBV7-9,TGTGCCAGCAGCTCCTGGACAGGGATAAACACTGAAGCTTTCTTT,CASSSWTGINTEAFF
TRBJ2-2,TRBD2,many,TRBV19,TGTGCCAGTAGTATAGAGATGAGGCAGCGGGGGAACACCGGGGAGCTGTTTTTT,CASSIEMRQRGNTGELFF
TRBJ2-2,.,few,TRBV6-5,TGTGCCAGCAGGGGACTCTTCACCGAAGAGCTGTTTTTT,CASRGLFTEELFF
TRBJ1-1,.,.,TRBV10-3,TGTGCCATCACCAAAGGACTGAACACTGAAGCTTTCTTT,CAITKGLNTEAFF
TRBJ1-2,TRBD1,many,TRBV7-9,TGTGCCAGCAGCCGCACGACAGGGAACTATGGCTACACCTTC,CASSRTTGNYGYTF
TRBJ1-2,.,once,TRBV9,TGTGCCAGCAGCGTAGGGGACACAGCTTATGGCCACACCTTC,CASSVGDTAYGHTF
TRBJ2-7,.,.,TRBV2,TGTGCCAGCAGTCGGGTTTCCTACGAGCAGTACTTC,CASSRVSYEQYF
TRBJ2-7,TRBD2,.,TRBV19,TGTGCTAGAGATGTCCGGGAGGGGACCTACGAGCAGTACTTC,CARDVREGTYEQYF
TRBJ2-1,TRBD2,.,TRBV12-3/TRBV12-4,TGTGCCAGCGCCGGGTCGGTCTGGGAGGGACAGTTCTTC,CASAGSVWEGQFF
TRBJ1-2,.,many,TRBV6-1,TGTGCCAGCAGTGAAGCGGGCGGGGGCCCACTGGGAGGCTACACCTTC,CASSEAGGGPLGGYTF
TRBJ2-5,TRBD1,few,TRBV18,TGTGCCAGCTCACCAGGGACAGGGGCCGGAGAGACCCAGTACTTC,CASSPGTGAGETQYF
TRBJ2-1,TRBD2,.,TRBV19,TGTGCCAGTACCCAGGGGACACTAGCGGGGGGTTACAATGAGCAGTTCTTC,CASTQGTLAGGYNEQFF
TRBJ2-3,.,many,TRBV7-3,TGTGCCAGCAGCCAACCACCCGAAGATACGCAGTATTTT,CASSQPPEDTQYF
TRBJ2-7,.,many,TRBV2,TGTGCCAGCAGTGAAATAGCGGTGTCCTACGAGCAGTACTTC,CASSEIAVSYEQYF